One and the same sample provided the 18 T cell receptor beta chains below, sequenced in a study of synovial regulatory T cells in juvenile arthritis. The assay was immunoSEQ multiplex PCR, and TCRdb's table has in-frame clones only and misses some. The repertoire table contains approximately 10,000 clones. The sequenced sample was Treg cells from blood. The subset here: remaining (HLA-DR-negative) circulating blood Treg cells. The receptors stem from a donor aged 2-35 years with juvenile idiopathic arthritis.

This chain links TRBV30 with TRBJ2-3; TCRdb gives TRBD2 as the D gene, but with no DNA this cannot be confirmed. This CDR3 has 13 residues. Only the protein is on record. CDR1 is GTSNPN, CDR2 SVGIG, per germline (reference sequence). The CDR3 sequence: CAWNRGRSDTQYF.

J is TRBJ2-5 and V is TRBV18; TCRdb returns TRBD2, unconfirmable since there is no DNA. This CDR3 spans 14 amino acids. There is no recorded DNA. The V gene's germline CDR1 is KGHSH and CDR2 LQKENI. CDR3 protein: CASSPPRRQETQYF.

V usage is TRBV5-1 and J usage is TRBJ1-6. The CDR3 is made up of 14 amino acids. DNA is not recorded here. Germline CDR1 is SGHRS and CDR2 is YFSETQ. Here the CDR3 reads CASSLGDPGSPLHF.

The chain joins TRBV7-9 to TRBJ2-7; TCRdb reports TRBD2, a call that lacks DNA to check it against. Germline CDR1 is SEHNR and CDR2 is FQNEAQ (reference sequence). This CDR3 contains 15 residues. No DNA is given. The CDR3 loop is CASSYAGGLFYEQYF.

The chain uses TRBV20-1 and TRBJ2-7. The CDR3 contains 11 residues. No DNA is given. The germline CDR1 and CDR2 sequences are DFQATT and SNEGSKA (reference sequence). The CDR3 spells CSALDSYEQYF.

The genes are TRBV19 and TRBJ1-4; no DNA is available, so the TRBD1 call from TCRdb remains unchecked. The CDR3 has 14 residues. No DNA is given. Germline lookup yields CDR1 LNHDA and CDR2 SQIVND (reference sequence). CDR3: CASSARTGDEKLFF. The variable domain in full, with the rest retrieved from reference TRBV19 and TRBJ1-4, is DGGITQSPKYLFRKEGQNVTLSCEQNLNHDAMYWYRQDPGQGLRLIYYSQIVNDFQKGDIAEGYSVSREKKESFPLTVTSAQKNPTAFYLCASSARTGDEKLFFGSGTQLSVL.

The chain recombines TRBV18 with TRBJ1-2; TCRdb outputs TRBD1, but without DNA this stays unchecked. This CDR3 has 13 amino acids. The DNA sequence is not available. Per germline, CDR1 KGHSH and CDR2 LQKENI. This chain's CDR3 is CASSPQDSNGYTF.

The CDR3 here is CASSYSVYGYTF. The V and J genes are TRBV6-5 and TRBJ1-2. This CDR3 is 12 amino acids long. No DNA accompanies this entry. Germline values: CDR1 MNHEY, CDR2 SVGAGI.

This chain connects TRBV7-2 to TRBJ2-2; TCRdb calls TRBD2, which cannot be checked without DNA. The length of the CDR3 is 14 residues. DNA for this receptor is not on file. Germline-derived CDR1 and CDR2 are SGHTA and FQGNSA. CDR3 loop: CASSRYTRDGELFF.

This chain links TRBV10-3 with TRBJ1-2. This CDR3 comprises 13 residues. DNA is not on record. The germline CDR1 and CDR2 sequences are ENHRY and SYGVKD. The CDR3 protein is CAISDPTTYGYTF.

The J gene is TRBJ2-5, the V gene TRBV9. This CDR3 is 16 amino acids long. No DNA accompanies this entry. The germline V gene encodes CDR1 SGDLS and CDR2 YYNGEE. CDR3 region: CASSVDPGGVQETQYF.

This chain joins TRBV5-6 and TRBJ1-4; TCRdb picks TRBD1, but there is no DNA to check that call. CDR1 is SGHDT and CDR2 is YYEEEE in the germline V gene. The CDR3 runs 15 residues. The nucleotide record is missing. The CDR3 loop is CASSRGDRDNEKLFF.

The J gene is TRBJ2-6, the V gene TRBV5-1; no DNA is available, so the TRBD1 call from TCRdb remains unchecked. Germline-derived CDR1 and CDR2 are SGHRS and YFSETQ. The CDR3 runs to 18 residues. Only the protein sequence is given. The CDR3 sequence: CASSLVLQGARGANVLTF.

This chain joins TRBV6-6 and TRBJ2-1. Germline CDR1 is MNHNY and CDR2 is SVGAGI (reference sequence). This CDR3 is 16 amino acids long. The DNA is not on file. The CDR3 sequence: CASRGMGPRGTYEQFF.

V gene TRBV15 combines with J gene TRBJ2-6; TCRdb's D gene call, TRBD2, goes unchecked for lack of DNA. This CDR3 contains 14 residues. Nucleotide data are not available. Germline CDR1 and CDR2: LNHNV and YYDKDF (reference sequence). The CDR3 is CATSREYGANVLTF.

CDR3 residues: CASGFGAGNTEAFF. The rearrangement links TRBV12-5 to TRBJ1-1; TCRdb designates TRBD1, a call that cannot be tested without DNA. The CDR3 runs 14 residues. Only the protein is on record. CDR1 LGHNT and CDR2 FRNRAP come from the germline V gene.

This rearrangement joins TRBV30 to TRBJ2-2; the D call of TRBD1 rests on TCRdb alone, since no DNA is present to check it. The germline CDR1 and CDR2 sequences are GTSNPN and SVGIG (reference sequence). The CDR3 extends over 16 amino acids. No DNA was logged. CDR3 protein: CAWSSPRTGYTGELFF.

This rearrangement joins TRBV18 to TRBJ2-7; TCRdb's assignment of TRBD1 cannot be checked, as there is no DNA. Germline CDR1 is KGHSH and CDR2 is LQKENI. The CDR3 has 15 amino acids. DNA is not on record. This CDR3 is CASSPGADRVYEQYF.